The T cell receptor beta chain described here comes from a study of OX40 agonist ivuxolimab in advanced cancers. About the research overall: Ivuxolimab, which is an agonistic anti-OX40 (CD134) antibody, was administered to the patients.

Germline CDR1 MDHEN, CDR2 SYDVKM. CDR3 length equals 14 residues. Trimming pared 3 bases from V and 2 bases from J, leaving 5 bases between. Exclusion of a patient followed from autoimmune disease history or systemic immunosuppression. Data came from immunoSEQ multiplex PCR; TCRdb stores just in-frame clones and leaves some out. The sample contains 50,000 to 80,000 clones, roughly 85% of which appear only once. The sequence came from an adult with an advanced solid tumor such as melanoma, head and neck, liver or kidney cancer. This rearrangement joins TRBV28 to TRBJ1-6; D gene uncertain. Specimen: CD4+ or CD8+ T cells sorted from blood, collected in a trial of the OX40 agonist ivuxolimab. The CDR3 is CASSLDAYNSPLHF. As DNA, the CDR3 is TGTGCCAGCAGTTTGGACGCCTATAATTCACCCCTCCACTTT. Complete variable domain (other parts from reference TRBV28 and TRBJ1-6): DVKVTQSSRYLVKRTGEKVFLECVQDMDHENMFWYRQDPGLGLRLIYFSYDVKMKEKGDIPEGYSVSREKKERFSLILESASTNQTSMYLCASSLDAYNSPLHFGNGTRLTVT.